A selection of T cell receptor beta chains follows, all from one sample in a study of beta chain features in type 1 diabetes. Sequencing used immunoSEQ multiplex PCR; TCRdb keeps in-frame clones, though not all of them. Of 120,000 or so clones in the sample, about a sixth were seen once. Sequenced material: central memory CD4+ T cells from blood. Source of these receptors: a man aged 25 to 40 with type 1 diabetes. Each CDR3 is given with its conserved first and last residue. A D gene is named only where the DNA matches it firmly. Clone size is given for some rows only: seen once, a few or many times, or a class if the clone is expanded.

v_gene,abundance,d_gene,j_gene,CDR3nt,CDR3aa
TRBV19,many,TRBD1,TRBJ2-3,TGTGCCAGCCGATCACAGGGGGGCACAGATACGCAGTATTTT,CASRSQGGTDTQYF
TRBV7-6,.,.,TRBJ2-3,TGTGCCAGCAGCTCCTATCTTGATACGCAGTATTTT,CASSSYLDTQYF
TRBV19,many,TRBD1,TRBJ2-3,TGTGCCAGTAGTGGGGGACAGGGTGCCACAGATACGCAGTATTTT,CASSGGQGATDTQYF
TRBV5-4,few,.,TRBJ2-3,TGTGCCAGCAGCTTGGATGTGCGGGATACGCAGTATTTT,CASSLDVRDTQYF
TRBV29-1,.,.,TRBJ1-2,TGCAGCGTTGAAGTCTCGAAGGGGGTTGGTGGCTACACCTTC,CSVEVSKGVGGYTF
TRBV30,few,TRBD1,TRBJ1-5,TGTGCCTGGAGCCTAATGGGACAGGGTCCGATTGGGGCCCAGCATTTT,CAWSLMGQGPIGAQHF
TRBV30,many,.,TRBJ2-2,TGTGCCTGGAGCACTTTGGGACAGAACACCGGGGAGCTGTTTTTT,CAWSTLGQNTGELFF
TRBV9,.,.,TRBJ2-6,TGTGCCAGCAGCGTCGTCTCTGGGGCCAACGTCCTGACTTTC,CASSVVSGANVLTF
TRBV28,few,TRBD1,TRBJ2-5,TGTGCCAGCACTTCCGGGACAGGACAAGAGACCCAGTACTTC,CASTSGTGQETQYF
TRBV10-3,.,TRBD1,TRBJ1-2,TGTGCCATCAGTGATGCGCAGGGGGCACAGGGCTACACCTTC,CAISDAQGAQGYTF
TRBV11-2,few,.,TRBJ2-1,TGTGCCAGCAGCTTAGGGACAGCCAATGAGCAGTTCTTC,CASSLGTANEQFF
TRBV9,.,TRBD1,TRBJ2-7,TGTGCCAGCAGCGTCGCCGGGACAGGGGGCGAAAAGCAGTACTTC,CASSVAGTGGEKQYF
TRBV7-2,.,.,TRBJ1-2,TGTGCCAGCAGCTTCGCTACTACAGGCGTCTATGGCTACACCTTC,CASSFATTGVYGYTF
TRBV7-2,.,.,TRBJ2-6,TGTGCCAGCAGCTTTGTAGCCCAGGGGACTACGGGGGCCAACGTCCTGACTTTC,CASSFVAQGTTGANVLTF
TRBV29-1,.,TRBD1,TRBJ2-7,TGCAGCGCCTGGGACAGGGCAAACGAGCAGTACTTC,CSAWDRANEQYF
TRBV2,.,.,TRBJ1-1,TGTGCCAGCAAGGGGGACACTGAAGCTTTCTTT,CASKGDTEAFF
TRBV19,.,TRBD1,TRBJ1-2,TGTGCCAGTAGCGACAGGGGGGATGGCTACACCTTC,CASSDRGDGYTF
TRBV6-6,.,.,TRBJ2-2,TGTGCCAGCAGTTACCCCCGTGGGCCCGCCACCGGGGAGCTGTTTTTT,CASSYPRGPATGELFF
TRBV7-2,.,.,TRBJ1-2,TGTGCCAGTAGTTCAGTAGGGCAGAAATACTATGGCTACACCTTC,CASSSVGQKYYGYTF
TRBV6-6,few,.,TRBJ1-1,TGTGCCAGCAGTTCGCCGCAGGACACTGAAGCTTTCTTT,CASSSPQDTEAFF
TRBV5-6,few,TRBD2,TRBJ2-1,TGTGCCAGCAGCTCACAACTAACCGGGACTAGTGTGGGTGAGCAGTTCTTC,CASSSQLTGTSVGEQFF
TRBV9,.,.,TRBJ1-6,TGTGCCAGCAGTGTAGACCAGGGTCCCCTCCACTTT,CASSVDQGPLHF
TRBV29-1,few,.,TRBJ2-7,TGCAGCGCAAGAGAGGGCATCTACGAGCAGTACTTC,CSAREGIYEQYF
TRBV5-1,.,TRBD2,TRBJ2-1,TGCGCCAGCAGCGCCGGACTAGCGGGCCTCAATGAGCAGTTCTTC,CASSAGLAGLNEQFF
TRBV11-2,few,TRBD2,TRBJ2-7,TGTGCCAGCAGCTTAGGGAGTAGCGGGGGCTACGAGCAGTACTTC,CASSLGSSGGYEQYF